This passage covers 18 T cell receptor beta chains from one sample sequenced in a study of blood T cell repertoires in COVID-19. The repertoire was sequenced with immunoSEQ multiplex PCR; TCRdb's copy has only in-frame clones and lacks some. The data show around 190,000 clones, roughly 87% seen once. The sample comprised peripheral blood. The receptors were sampled from a woman aged 55-70 years with COVID-19, enrolled during active disease.

This rearrangement joins TRBV28 to TRBJ1-4; 11 nucleotides match TRBD1. The CDR3 totals 15 residues. Germline CDR1 is MDHEN and CDR2 is SYDVKM. Trimming cost V 3 bases and J 8 bases; bases outside gene matches: 5. CDR3 loop: CASSLAGTGGEKLFF. CDR3 bases: TGTGCCAGCAGTTTGGCCGGGACAGGGGGGGAAAAACTGTTTTTT.

V gene TRBV6-4 combines with J gene TRBJ2-3, with 7 positions matching TRBD2. This CDR3 is 15 amino acids long. V shed 5 bases, J shed 2 bases, and the junction held 7 bases outside the gene matches. Per the germline V gene, CDR1 is MRHNA and CDR2 is SNTAGT. The CDR3 DNA follows: TGTGCCAGCAGTCCTGGGGCGGGGGACACAGATACGCAGTATTTT. Encoded protein: CASSPGAGDTDTQYF.

V usage is TRBV29-1 and J usage is TRBJ2-5, with D perhaps matching TRBD1 (5 bases). The CDR3 length is 12 residues. The V end lost 5 bases, the J end lost 2 bases, and 9 bases lay between the germline ends. Germline V CDR1 and CDR2: SQVTM, ANQGSEA. Written as DNA, the CDR3 is TGCAGCGTTCGGTCAGGGCAAGAGACCCAGTACTTC. Its protein product is CSVRSGQETQYF.

This clone has only one observation. The V gene is TRBV7-9, the J gene TRBJ1-5; D is uncertain. Trimming took 2 bases from V and 4 from J, leaving 21 bases between them. The CDR3 has 18 residues. Germline-derived CDR1 and CDR2 are SEHNR and FQNEAQ (reference sequence). This chain's CDR3 is CASSLSGVGGSVNQPQHF. DNA of the CDR3: TGTGCCAGCAGCTTAAGCGGGGTAGGCGGATCCGTTAATCAGCCCCAGCATTTT.

The chain has TRBV28 and TRBJ2-1, with 8 bases lining up with TRBD2. The trim removed 8 bases at V and 6 bases at J, leaving 6 bases unmatched. The CDR3 has 13 residues. Germline values: CDR1 MDHEN, CDR2 SYDVKM. In nucleotides, the CDR3 is TGTGCCAGCTGTCCGGGAGGGATCAATGAGCAGTTCTTC. It encodes CASCPGGINEQFF.

The gene calls are TRBV4-2 and TRBJ2-1; weak D call: TRBD2 (7 bases). Germline CDR1 and CDR2: LGHNA and YNFKEQ. V was cut by 1 base and J by 0 bases, with 13 bases left in between. This CDR3 has 17 amino acids. The CDR3 DNA is TGTGCCAGCAGCCAAGGGGGGGGGCGGAGCTCCTACAATGAGCAGTTCTTC. It is translated as CASSQGGGRSSYNEQFF.

This rearrangement joins TRBV4-3 to TRBJ1-2, with 7 bases matching TRBD1. CDR1 and CDR2 (germline): LGHNA, YSLEER. Trimming removed 4 bases from V and 4 bases from J; junction bases left unmatched: 9. The CDR3 sequence is 15 residues long. For the CDR3, the DNA is TGCGCCAGCAGCCGGGATAGACAGGGAGGCTATGGCTACACCTTC. It specifies CASSRDRQGGYGYTF.

V and J are TRBV6-5 and TRBJ1-2; D is ambiguous. This CDR3 is 13 amino acids long. Germline V lookup: CDR1 MNHEY, CDR2 SVGAGI. Trimming took 0 bases from V and 2 from J, leaving 4 bases between them. CDR3 loop: CASSYSQNYGYTF. The DNA for the CDR3 is TGTGCCAGCAGTTACTCTCAGAACTATGGCTACACCTTC.

The V call is TRBV2, the J call TRBJ1-3, with a possible D match to TRBD1 (5 bases). The germline V gene has CDR1 SNHLY and CDR2 FYNNEI. The CDR3 totals 15 residues. The V end was cut by 4 bases, the J end by 2 bases, with 12 bases between. The CDR3 nucleotides are TGTGCCAGCAGTGTCGGGGGGTCAACTGGAAACACCATATATTTT. Translating gives CASSVGGSTGNTIYF.

The chain uses TRBV7-9 and TRBJ2-7, with 10 bases aligning to TRBD2. With V trimmed by 3 bases and J by 0 bases, 8 bases remained unmatched. Germline V lookup: CDR1 SEHNR, CDR2 FQNEAQ (reference sequence). This CDR3 has 17 residues. The DNA for the CDR3 is TGTGCCAGCAGCTTCCGGACTAGCGGTATGAGCTCCTACGAGCAGTACTTC. This encodes CASSFRTSGMSSYEQYF.

This clone was seen once. The rearrangement uses TRBV15 and TRBJ1-1; D remains unclear. The CDR3 extends over 14 amino acids. Germline assignment: CDR1 LNHNV and CDR2 YYDKDF (reference sequence). Trimming removed 0 bases at V and 5 bases at J, with 10 bases between. The CDR3 loop is CATSRDGRATEAFF. The CDR3 DNA reads as TGTGCCACCAGCAGAGATGGGAGGGCTACTGAAGCTTTCTTT.

The chain has TRBV28 and TRBJ1-2; 10 nucleotides align to TRBD1. The CDR3 has 14 residues. Germline CDR1 reads MDHEN; CDR2 reads SYDVKM. After removal of 11 bases from V and 6 bases from J, the junction contained 12 bases not matched to a gene. For the CDR3, the DNA is TGTGCCCTCGGGGGAGACAGGGGGCTACATGGCTACACCTTC. Amino acid sequence: CALGGDRGLHGYTF.

The chain joins TRBV5-1 to TRBJ2-1, with 9 bases aligning to TRBD1. The germline V gene encodes CDR1 SGHRS and CDR2 YFSETQ. V shed 3 bases and J 6 bases; nucleotides not matched to a gene: 10. The CDR3 is made up of 16 amino acids. The CDR3 bases are TGCGCCAGCAGCTCCACCCCGGGACAGGGTGCCAATGAGCAGTTCTTC. Its protein product is CASSSTPGQGANEQFF.

The chain has TRBV9 and TRBJ2-2, with D tentatively TRBD1 (6 bases). Germline V gene data show CDR1 as SGDLS and CDR2 as YYNGEE. CDR3 length equals 14 residues. V gave up 3 bases and J gave up 2 bases, with 8 bases separating them. The DNA for the CDR3 is TGTGCCAGCAGCGGGACAGTAAACACCGGGGAGCTGTTTTTT. The encoded protein is CASSGTVNTGELFF.

This chain links TRBV28 with TRBJ1-2; 7 bases match TRBD1. This CDR3 comprises 16 residues. Germline V gene data show CDR1 as MDHEN and CDR2 as SYDVKM. The V and J ends lost 6 bases and 0 bases, in that order; junction bases with no gene match: 10. This CDR3 reads CASRGPLGTANYGYTF. Here the CDR3 DNA reads TGTGCCAGCAGGGGCCCTTTGGGGACAGCTAACTATGGCTACACCTTC.

The CDR3 is CASSLNPRREVDTGELFF. DNA of the CDR3: TGCGCCAGCAGCCTCAACCCCAGAAGGGAGGTGGACACCGGGGAGCTGTTTTTT. The rearrangement uses TRBV4-3 and TRBJ2-2, with D possibly being TRBD2 (6 bases). This CDR3 is built from 18 residues. Germline CDR1 LGHNA, CDR2 YSLEER. V gave up 4 bases and J gave up 3 bases, with 21 bases separating them.

V usage is TRBV18 and J usage is TRBJ2-3; perhaps TRBD1 as D (5 bases). This CDR3 region has 14 residues. V lost 5 bases and J lost 3, with 12 bases in between. Germline loops: CDR1 KGHSH, CDR2 LQKENI. The CDR3 reads CASSAQGRTDTQYF. DNA of the CDR3: TGTGCCAGCTCAGCCCAGGGTAGGACAGATACGCAGTATTTT.

The rearrangement joins TRBV6-5 to TRBJ1-6; D is uncertain. Trimming left V 5 bases short and J 5 bases short, with 7 bases between. The CDR3 runs 13 residues. Germline lookup yields CDR1 MNHEY and CDR2 SVGAGI. Here the CDR3 DNA reads TGTGCCAGCAGTCGCGCGGATAATTCACCCCTCCACTTT. Amino acid sequence: CASSRADNSPLHF.